These 10 T cell receptor beta chains were sequenced from one sample in a study of CD4 T cells in relation to SARS-CoV-2 and coronaviruses. Before the COVID-19 pandemic, during about 2010-2018, CD4+ T cells were taken from unexposed donors. Measured with immunoSEQ multiplex PCR; TCRdb has only the in-frame clones, and not every one. The sample includes nearly 70,000 clones, more than 80% of them seen just once. The source material was naive CD4+ T cells from PBMCs. Subset noted: naive CD4+ T cells isolated by negative enrichment. These receptors came from a human donor in good health.

This clone is a singleton in its sample. The chain couples TRBV6-1 to TRBJ1-4, with no clear D. Trimming stripped 3 bases from V and 0 bases from J, with 8 bases between. This CDR3 region has 15 residues. The germline gives CDR1 MNHNS, CDR2 SASEGT. The CDR3 reads CASSDSPATNEKLFF. As DNA, the CDR3 is TGTGCCAGCAGTGACAGCCCTGCAACTAATGAAAAACTGTTTTTT.

This chain uses TRBV15 with TRBJ2-7; 7 positions agree with TRBD1. The CDR3 is made up of 17 amino acids. Trimming at V came to 0 bases and at J to 0 bases, leaving 8 bases not matched to a gene. CDR1 LNHNV and CDR2 YYDKDF come from the germline V gene (reference sequence). DNA for the CDR3: TGTGCCACCAGCAGAGATCGACAGGGTGTTTCCTCCTACGAGCAGTACTTC. This sequence encodes CATSRDRQGVSSYEQYF.

CDR3 amino acids: CASSLWVAGRSYNEQFF. The CDR3 DNA follows: TGTGCCAGCAGTTTATGGGTAGCGGGACGCTCCTACAATGAGCAGTTCTTC. V usage is TRBV28 and J usage is TRBJ2-1; 8 nucleotides line up with TRBD2. Trimming removed 0 bases from V and 0 bases from J; junction bases left unmatched: 4. Germline CDR1 is MDHEN and CDR2 is SYDVKM. CDR3 length: 17 amino acids.

The table lists this clone with a count of one. The genes are TRBV5-1 and TRBJ2-1, with TRBD2 matching 7 bases. The CDR3 runs 16 residues. In germline, CDR1 is SGHRS, CDR2 YFSETQ. V was pared by 0 bases and J by 8 bases, with 11 bases of the junction left unmatched. The CDR3 bases are TGCGCCAGCAGCTTGGTTGGGGGAGGGCCTATAGATGAGCAGTTCTTC. Its protein is CASSLVGGGPIDEQFF.

The J gene is TRBJ1-4, the V gene TRBV19; D is perhaps TRBD1 (5 bases). Per the germline V gene, CDR1 is LNHDA and CDR2 is SQIVND (reference sequence). This CDR3 has 14 residues. V dropped 7 bases and J dropped 7 bases, with 16 bases sitting between them. CDR3 bases: TGTGCCAGTAAGGTCCAGGGTAGTAGTGAAAAACTGTTTTTT. Translation gives CASKVQGSSEKLFF.

The gene calls are TRBV10-1 and TRBJ2-1, with 7 positions matching TRBD2. The CDR3 runs 14 residues. J gave up 12 bases and V 6 bases, and 14 bases lay outside the gene matches. Germline loops: CDR1 WNHNN, CDR2 SYGVQD (reference sequence). CDR3 region: CASSLGSGYETQFF. DNA for the CDR3: TGCGCCAGCAGCCTAGGTAGCGGGTATGAAACGCAGTTCTTC.

The chain recombines TRBV5-1 with TRBJ2-2; tentatively, D is TRBD2 (5 bases). V was pared by 4 bases and J by 5 bases, with 9 bases between. CDR1 SGHRS and CDR2 YFSETQ come from the germline V gene. This CDR3 comprises 13 residues. Written as DNA, the CDR3 is TGCGCCAGCAGCCCACGGGAAACCGGGGAGCTGTTTTTT. As protein: CASSPRETGELFF. The variable domain in full, with the rest retrieved from reference TRBV5-1 and TRBJ2-2, is KAGVTQTPRYLIKTRGQQVTLSCSPISGHRSVSWYQQTPGQGLQFLFEYFSETQRNKGNFPGRFSGRQFSNSRSEMNVSTLELGDSALYLCASSPRETGELFFGEGSRLTVL.

The chain links TRBV5-4 to TRBJ1-4; D gene uncertain. CDR3 length equals 15 residues. Germline V lookup: CDR1 SGHNT, CDR2 YYREEE (reference sequence). Deletions cut 4 bases from V and 0 bases from J, with 10 bases between. Here the CDR3 DNA reads TGTGCCAGCAGCGACTCACCCTCAACTAATGAAAAACTGTTTTTT. It is translated as CASSDSPSTNEKLFF. The entire variable domain, with the rest obtained from reference TRBV5-4 and TRBJ1-4, is as follows: ETGVTQSPTHLIKTRGQQVTLRCSSQSGHNTVSWYQQALGQGPQFIFQYYREEENGRGNFPPRFSGLQFPNYSSELNVNALELDDSALYLCASSDSPSTNEKLFFGSGTQLSVL.

The chain links TRBV28 to TRBJ2-3; 7 bases agree with TRBD2. CDR3 length: 14 residues. The J segment lost 4 bases and the V segment lost 6 bases, leaving 7 bases of the junction unmatched. Germline V gene lookup returns CDR1 MDHEN and CDR2 SYDVKM. The CDR3 DNA reads as TGTGCCAGCAGCCGTTATAGCGGGCCAGATACGCAGTATTTT. As protein: CASSRYSGPDTQYF.

The chain carries TRBV5-4 and TRBJ2-5; TRBD1 agrees at 8 bases. This CDR3 has 17 amino acids. V shed 5 bases, J shed 2 bases, and the junction held 14 bases outside the gene matches. CDR1 SGHNT and CDR2 YYREEE come from the germline V gene (reference sequence). The CDR3 DNA follows: TGTGCCAGCAGATACGGGACAGGTACAGTTAAGCAAGAGACCCAGTACTTC. Protein product: CASRYGTGTVKQETQYF.